This is a list of T cell receptor beta chains from one sample in a study of T cells in tumors after PD-1 blockade. Repertoires were generated with immunoSEQ multiplex PCR, while TCRdb's copy carries only in-frame clones and drops some. The repertoire has some 15,000 clones, 82% of them found once; the top ten carry approximately 25%. The sequencing used PBMCs, collected after anti-PD-1 treatment. Receptor source: a human donor with basal cell carcinoma. CDR3s include the opening cysteine and the closing phenylalanine or tryptophan. Each record gives: V gene, clone size, J gene, CDR3 protein. Where a row states a size, it is once, few, many or the class of an expanded clone; other rows omit it.

V gene: TRBV2
clone size: NA
J gene: TRBJ2-3
CDR3 protein: CATAVDTDTQYF

V gene: TRBV5-1
clone size: NA
J gene: TRBJ1-1
CDR3 protein: CASRYGTGGTEAFF

V gene: TRBV2
clone size: NA
J gene: TRBJ1-1
CDR3 protein: CASSENGTPGGENTEAFF

V gene: TRBV19
clone size: NA
J gene: TRBJ1-6
CDR3 protein: CASSSPDSYNSPLHF

V gene: TRBV20-1
clone size: NA
J gene: TRBJ1-3
CDR3 protein: CSASADLRGGNTIYF

V gene: TRBV2
clone size: NA
J gene: TRBJ1-1
CDR3 protein: CASILGTGRTEAFF

V gene: TRBV20-1
clone size: few
J gene: TRBJ2-2
CDR3 protein: CSASARGIAAGELFF

V gene: TRBV2
clone size: NA
J gene: TRBJ1-1
CDR3 protein: CASRNRGTEAFF

V gene: TRBV12-3/TRBV12-4
clone size: NA
J gene: TRBJ2-7
CDR3 protein: CASSLGQHHEQYF

V gene: TRBV7-6
clone size: NA
J gene: TRBJ2-7
CDR3 protein: CASSPFSNSYEQYF

V gene: TRBV5-1
clone size: NA
J gene: TRBJ1-3
CDR3 protein: CASSLEQGGNTIYF

V gene: TRBV5-1
clone size: NA
J gene: TRBJ1-4
CDR3 protein: CASSYQGLQEKLFF

V gene: TRBV5-5
clone size: NA
J gene: TRBJ2-4
CDR3 protein: CASSDSGTGSIQYF

V gene: TRBV28
clone size: NA
J gene: TRBJ2-1
CDR3 protein: CASSGTLGQGARHEQFF

V gene: TRBV29-1
clone size: NA
J gene: TRBJ2-3
CDR3 protein: CSFKMGDTQYF

V gene: TRBV24-1
clone size: NA
J gene: TRBJ2-7
CDR3 protein: CATSDPRTGGYEQYF

V gene: TRBV28
clone size: NA
J gene: TRBJ2-4
CDR3 protein: CASTDRPLAKNIQYF

V gene: TRBV6-5
clone size: NA
J gene: TRBJ2-7
CDR3 protein: CASSPQGGKIYEQYF

V gene: TRBV7-5
clone size: NA
J gene: TRBJ2-1
CDR3 protein: CVRSSLAGGNEQFF

V gene: TRBV10-3
clone size: NA
J gene: TRBJ2-1
CDR3 protein: CAIRSGLAGGPDYYNEQFF

V gene: TRBV28
clone size: NA
J gene: TRBJ2-4
CDR3 protein: CASSLIGVAVAKNIQYF

V gene: TRBV10-3
clone size: NA
J gene: TRBJ1-3
CDR3 protein: CAIRGERGNTIYF

V gene: TRBV2
clone size: NA
J gene: TRBJ1-2
CDR3 protein: CASKLGVGGYTF

V gene: TRBV23-1
clone size: NA
J gene: TRBJ1-1
CDR3 protein: CASSQSSFRGPMRANTEAFF

V gene: TRBV28
clone size: NA
J gene: TRBJ2-3
CDR3 protein: CASQTSGPITDTQYF

V gene: TRBV4-2
clone size: NA
J gene: TRBJ1-2
CDR3 protein: CASSLSTGTNYGYTF

V gene: TRBV2
clone size: NA
J gene: TRBJ2-1
CDR3 protein: CASSASRAGADYNEQFF

V gene: TRBV2
clone size: few
J gene: TRBJ2-7
CDR3 protein: CASSARETYEQYF

V gene: TRBV5-4
clone size: NA
J gene: TRBJ2-5
CDR3 protein: CASSSRASRSETQYF

V gene: TRBV3-1/TRBV3-2
clone size: once
J gene: TRBJ1-1
CDR3 protein: CASSQGTGVRGNTEAFF

V gene: TRBV12-3/TRBV12-4
clone size: NA
J gene: TRBJ1-2
CDR3 protein: CASSFLDSYGYTF

V gene: TRBV12-3/TRBV12-4
clone size: NA
J gene: TRBJ1-1
CDR3 protein: CASRPGPGTEAFF

V gene: TRBV11-3
clone size: NA
J gene: TRBJ1-1
CDR3 protein: CASSFRVNTEAFF

V gene: TRBV28
clone size: NA
J gene: TRBJ2-1
CDR3 protein: CASSRNEQFF

V gene: TRBV25-1
clone size: NA
J gene: TRBJ1-4
CDR3 protein: CASSEVLYSATNEKLFF

V gene: TRBV5-1
clone size: NA
J gene: TRBJ1-1
CDR3 protein: CASSLGGTANTEAFF

V gene: TRBV7-9
clone size: few
J gene: TRBJ1-6
CDR3 protein: CASSLGDRVSSPLHF

V gene: TRBV6-1
clone size: NA
J gene: TRBJ2-5
CDR3 protein: CASSEAGGRETQYF

V gene: TRBV7-3
clone size: once
J gene: TRBJ2-1
CDR3 protein: CASSLSSGGAHEQFF

V gene: TRBV4-1
clone size: NA
J gene: TRBJ2-7
CDR3 protein: CASSQDRGGGVNEQYF

V gene: TRBV30
clone size: NA
J gene: TRBJ1-1
CDR3 protein: CAWILWKGQGWTEAFF

V gene: TRBV9
clone size: NA
J gene: TRBJ2-3
CDR3 protein: CASSQRLGADTQYF

V gene: TRBV5-1
clone size: NA
J gene: TRBJ1-2
CDR3 protein: CASSPGTEVGYTF

V gene: TRBV5-1
clone size: NA
J gene: TRBJ2-3
CDR3 protein: CASSLASGGVDTQYF

V gene: TRBV9
clone size: NA
J gene: TRBJ1-4
CDR3 protein: CASSVFGHQAGVNEKLFF

V gene: TRBV27
clone size: NA
J gene: TRBJ1-5
CDR3 protein: CASSPLMGDNQPQHF

V gene: TRBV28
clone size: once
J gene: TRBJ1-5
CDR3 protein: CASSLGQGNQPQHF

V gene: TRBV11-1
clone size: NA
J gene: TRBJ1-6
CDR3 protein: CASSRELYNSPLHF

V gene: TRBV28
clone size: NA
J gene: TRBJ2-7
CDR3 protein: CASRPREQYF

V gene: TRBV6-5
clone size: NA
J gene: TRBJ1-1
CDR3 protein: CASSYTQRTEAFF